The clone carrying this TCR beta chain occurred many times. Its antigen is still unknown. Time point here: patch test 1, 2 weeks after DPC sensitization. Regarding treatment: therapeutic diphenylcyclopropenone sensitization with weekly scalp DPC. The entry originates in a study of human T cells and chemical hapten exposure. Across the study: Upper-back patch tests with 0.01% DPC were read at 6 days. Findings and limits, study-wide: Clustering by CDR3 similarity yielded significantly more large clusters from expanded TCRs than controls. The number of TCRs above 1 in 1000 frequency did not change after DPC sensitization.

Each CDR3 protein is one row after TCRdb ran MiXCR on the RACE reads. The sample lists approximately 400,000 distinct CDR3 sequences; roughly 4.8% were seen once. Sample: whole blood, taken in connection with sensitization to the hapten diphenylcyclopropenone (DPC). This receptor was identified in a woman in her forties or fifties with alopecia areata. Some clones in this sample may be carry-over from other donors' samples.

The CDR3 coding sequence is TGTGCCAGCTCCTCCGGGACTAGCGGGAACAATGAGCAGTTCTTC. It codes for CASSSGTSGNNEQFF. The rearrangement joins TRBV18 to TRBJ2-1, with 13 bases matching TRBD2. The CDR3 extends over 15 amino acids. Germline lookup yields CDR1 KGHSH and CDR2 LQKENI. V trimming: 6 bases; J trimming: 5 bases; junction bases outside the gene matches: 4. The full variable domain, rest sourced from reference TRBV18 and TRBJ2-1, is NAGVMQNPRHLVRRRGQEARLRCSPMKGHSHVYWYRQLPEEGLKFMVYLQKENIIDESGMPKERFSAEFPKEGPSILRIQQVVRGDSAAYFCASSSGTSGNNEQFFGPGTRLTVL.